This TCR beta chain is from a study of blood T cell repertoires in COVID-19. This clone appeared a few times. Sequenced by immunoSEQ multiplex PCR; TCRdb stores in-frame clones only, minus some. Of about 220,000 clones in the sample, 82% were seen once. The V and J ends lost 5 bases and 2 bases, in that order; junction bases with no gene match: 5. The CDR3 is 15 amino acids. Germline V gene data show CDR1 as ENHRY and CDR2 as SYGVKD. The sample consisted of PBMCs or T cells enriched from blood (not recorded which). The rearrangement links TRBV10-3 to TRBJ1-5; 8 bases align to TRBD1. This receptor was obtained from an older woman who had recovered from COVID-19. CDR3 sequence reads: CAISLTGAGNQPQHF. DNA of the CDR3: TGTGCCATCAGTCTGACAGGGGCAGGCAATCAGCCCCAGCATTTT.